The clone carrying this T cell receptor (beta chain) appeared a few times. Its antigen is undetermined. The entry originates in a study of T-cell reconstitution after alpha-beta-depleted transplantation in children. Overall study findings and caveats: Expanded graft clones, several hundred of them, were reportedly the source of alpha-beta T cells about two months after transplant.

V was clipped by 3 bases and J by 5 bases; unmatched bases: 4. Germline values: CDR1 MNHEY, CDR2 SMNVEV (reference sequence). The CDR3 runs to 13 residues. Preparation of the TCRbeta library was carried out with unique molecular identifiers. Via MiXCR, TCRdb re-called the PCR reads, giving one row per CDR3 protein. This table has 500,000 to 750,000 distinct CDR3 sequences, 10% to 15% appearing once. This sequence joins TRBV27 and TRBJ2-7; the match to TRBD2 covers 7 bases. This receptor was identified in a male patient younger than 18 who had a stem cell transplant for acute myeloid leukemia, so the T cells may come from the graft donor. The sample was PBMCs, mostly from graft donor cells, taken 360 days after TCRalphabeta/CD19-depleted stem cell transplant. The DNA for the CDR3 is TGTGCCAGCAGTTTGGGGGGGAGACACGAGCAGTACTTC. It codes for CASSLGGRHEQYF.